This T cell receptor beta chain was recorded in a study of T cells in Graves' hyperthyroidism and ophthalmopathy. Authors of the study amplified TCR beta CDR3 regions from RNA transcripts. HTBI primers drove first-round RT-PCR of the TCR CDR3. TCRdb analysed the multiplex PCR reads with MiXCR anew, one entry per CDR3 protein. The table shows about 300,000 distinct CDR3 sequences, with roughly 14% occurring only once. Germline V gene data show CDR1 as LGHDT and CDR2 as YNNKEL (reference sequence). There are 14 residues in the CDR3. Trimming took 4 bases from V and 0 from J, leaving 7 bases between them. Comment on this clonotype: Its antigen is undetermined.

Based on clinical symptoms, serum thyroxine and TRAb, thyroid ultrasound and orbital computed tomography, diagnoses were reached. Study observations and caveats: Most thyroid clonotypes that were expanded above 0.001 also turned up in blood.

Sequencing used blood. The chain has TRBV3-1 and TRBJ2-1; no firm D call. The TCR sequence derives from a woman in her 30s with Graves' hyperthyroidism that later progressed to Graves' ophthalmopathy. CDR3 coding DNA: TGTGCCAGCAGCCCGGCCGGCTCCTACAATGAGCAGTTCTTC. Amino acid sequence: CASSPAGSYNEQFF.